Presented here are 24 T cell receptor beta chains from one specimen sequenced in a study of T-cell reconstitution after alpha-beta-depleted transplantation in children. Unique molecular identifiers were built into the TCRbeta library. TCRdb reprocessed the PCR reads with MiXCR, giving one entry per CDR3 protein. The sample holds just over 950,000 distinct CDR3 sequences, roughly 29% seen once. This specimen consisted of PBMCs, mostly from graft donor cells, obtained 360 days after TCRalphabeta/CD19-depleted stem cell transplant. These receptors were taken from a boy less than two years old who had a stem cell transplant for SCID, so the T cells may come from the graft donor.

The V call is TRBV6-5, the J call TRBJ2-7; unclear D gene. Per germline, CDR1 MNHEY and CDR2 SVGAGI. This CDR3 is built from 16 residues. Trimming cost V 0 bases and J 3 bases, with 15 bases left between them. Here the CDR3 reads CASSYSGPVLIYEQYF. CDR3 bases: TGTGCCAGCAGTTACTCTGGTCCCGTTCTTATCTACGAGCAGTACTTC.

The chain recombines TRBV7-7 with TRBJ2-2; D might be TRBD1 (6 bases). V lost 1 base, J lost 7 bases, and 25 bases lay in between. CDR1 and CDR2 from the germline V gene are SSHAT and FNYEAQ (reference sequence). CDR3 length: 19 residues. DNA for the CDR3: TGTGCCAGCAGCTTAGGGTTAGGCAAACAGGGACCCGACGGCGGGGAGCTGTTTTTT. Its protein is CASSLGLGKQGPDGGELFF. The variable domain in full, with the rest retrieved from reference TRBV7-7 and TRBJ2-2, is GAGVSQSPRYKVTKRGQDVTLRCDPISSHATLYWYQQALGQGPEFLTYFNYEAQPDKSGLPSDRFSAERPEGSISTLTIQRTEQRDSAMYRCASSLGLGKQGPDGGELFFGEGSRLTVL.

This chain uses TRBV6-2 or TRBV6-3 with TRBJ2-2, with D perhaps TRBD1 or TRBD2 (5 bases each). CDR1 and CDR2 (germline): MNHEY, SVGEGT. The CDR3 contains 14 residues. Deletions cut 8 bases from V and 4 bases from J, with 14 bases between. CDR3 in amino acids: CASEGPGSTGELFF. CDR3 coding DNA: TGTGCCAGCGAGGGACCGGGAAGCACCGGGGAGCTGTTTTTT.

The genes are TRBV6-4 and TRBJ2-1; 8 nucleotides align to TRBD2. Germline CDR1 and CDR2: MRHNA and SNTAGT. V was clipped by 2 bases and J by 7 bases; unmatched bases: 10. The CDR3 totals 16 residues. The CDR3 bases are TGTGCCAGCAGTGACGAGGCGGGGGGTCCATTTAATGAGCAGTTCTTC. This translates into CASSDEAGGPFNEQFF.

The chain uses TRBV20-1 and TRBJ1-6; D is unresolved. The ends were cut back, 3 bases at V and 6 bases at J, with 9 bases in the middle. Germline V gene sequence: CDR1 DFQATT, CDR2 SNEGSKA (reference sequence). This CDR3 contains 13 residues. Here the CDR3 reads CSASEFSNSPLHF. The CDR3 DNA reads as TGCAGTGCTAGTGAGTTCAGTAATTCACCCCTCCACTTT.

The V call is TRBV5-1, the J call TRBJ2-1; D ambiguous. The V end lost 4 bases, the J end lost 9 bases, and 20 bases lay between the germline ends. CDR3 length: 15 residues. Germline V CDR1 and CDR2: SGHRS, YFSETQ. CDR3 protein: CASSLGREFLPEQFF. The CDR3 bases are TGCGCCAGCAGCCTTGGACGAGAATTTCTACCTGAGCAGTTCTTC.

This clonotype was counted between two and nine times. J is TRBJ2-1 and V is TRBV5-1, with 7 bases aligning to TRBD1. Per germline, CDR1 SGHRS and CDR2 YFSETQ. With V trimmed by 7 bases and J by 7 bases, 8 bases remained unmatched. This CDR3 is built from 13 residues. The CDR3 is CASGRGGLNEQFF. CDR3 coding DNA: TGCGCCAGCGGCAGAGGGGGCCTAAATGAGCAGTTCTTC.

The chain joins TRBV4-1 to TRBJ1-1; D may be TRBD1 (5 bases). This CDR3 region has 15 residues. V dropped 5 bases and J dropped 2 bases, with 15 bases sitting between them. The V gene's germline CDR1 is MGHRA and CDR2 YSYEKL. CDR3 sequence (DNA): TGCGCCAGCAGCATTCGGGACTCTATAAACACTGAAGCTTTCTTT. The encoded protein is CASSIRDSINTEAFF.

The genes are TRBV6-1 and TRBJ2-1; 11 positions match TRBD2. From germline, CDR1 is MNHNS and CDR2 SASEGT. The CDR3 is 14 amino acids. V lost 4 bases, J lost 8 bases, and 4 bases stayed unmatched. CDR3 in DNA: TGTGCCAGCAGTGTAGCGGGGGGGAGGTATGAGCAGTTCTTC. Translated, it gives CASSVAGGRYEQFF.

The chain carries TRBV15 and TRBJ1-2, with D unclear. The CDR3 covers 16 residues. Germline CDR1 is LNHNV and CDR2 is YYDKDF (reference sequence). V was shortened by 3 bases and J by 2 bases, with 16 bases between the two germline ends. The chain's CDR3 is CATSSPIIRFNYGYTF. CDR3 nucleotide sequence: TGTGCCACCAGCAGCCCTATAATCCGCTTCAACTATGGCTACACCTTC. Complete variable domain (other parts from reference TRBV15 and TRBJ1-2): DAMVIQNPRYQVTQFGKPVTLSCSQTLNHNVMYWYQQKSSQAPKLLFHYYDKDFNNEADTPDNFQSRRPNTSFCFLDIRSPGLGDTAMYLCATSSPIIRFNYGYTFGSGTRLTVV.

This clonotype occurred a few times. This chain joins TRBV5-4 and TRBJ1-2; 9 positions agree with TRBD1. Per the germline V gene, CDR1 is SGHNT and CDR2 is YYREEE (reference sequence). The CDR3 is 13 amino acids. The junction had 3 bases not matched to a gene; V was cut back by 5 bases and J by 4 bases. CDR3 bases: TGTGCCAGCAGGGGACAGGGAGGCTATGGCTACACCTTC. Amino acid sequence: CASRGQGGYGYTF.

The chain carries TRBV5-1 and TRBJ2-2; D is possibly TRBD1 (6 bases). The V gene lost 0 bases and the J gene lost 7 bases, with 13 bases spanning the gap. This CDR3 is built from 15 residues. CDR1 and CDR2 from the germline V gene are SGHRS and YFSETQ. CDR3 DNA sequence: TGCGCCAGCAGCTTGGCCCCCGACAGGCTCGGGGAGCTGTTTTTT. Translating it yields CASSLAPDRLGELFF.

This clonotype was found a few times. The chain has TRBV12-3 or TRBV12-4 and TRBJ2-1, with 9 bases that match TRBD2. The ends lost 0 bases at V and 5 bases at J; junction bases unmatched: 5. CDR3 size: 16 residues. The CDR3 DNA follows: TGTGCCAGCAGTTTAGCTCCTAGCGGGGAAAACAATGAGCAGTTCTTC. It specifies CASSLAPSGENNEQFF.

This chain links TRBV20-1 with TRBJ2-7; the match to TRBD1 covers 7 bases. The junction had 8 bases not matched to a gene; V was cut back by 7 bases and J by 2 bases. Germline loops: CDR1 DFQATT, CDR2 SNEGSKA (reference sequence). This CDR3 has 13 residues. The CDR3 protein is CSVDTGTAYEQYF. The CDR3 region has the DNA TGCAGTGTCGACACCGGGACAGCCTACGAGCAGTACTTC.

The chain has TRBV15 and TRBJ2-3; TRBD2 matches 9 bases. The junction had 9 bases not matched to a gene; V was cut back by 0 bases and J by 2 bases. This CDR3 is built from 18 residues. Germline lookup yields CDR1 LNHNV and CDR2 YYDKDF (reference sequence). For the CDR3, the DNA is TGTGCCACCAGCAGAGATCATGAGCGGGGGGCCCTCACAGATACGCAGTATTTT. Amino acid sequence: CATSRDHERGALTDTQYF. Variable domain in full (rest from reference TRBV15 and TRBJ2-3): DAMVIQNPRYQVTQFGKPVTLSCSQTLNHNVMYWYQQKSSQAPKLLFHYYDKDFNNEADTPDNFQSRRPNTSFCFLDIRSPGLGDTAMYLCATSRDHERGALTDTQYFGPGTRLTVL.

This clonotype showed up just a few times. J is TRBJ2-3 and V is TRBV5-6; 12 bases are shared with TRBD2. J was trimmed by 2 bases and V by 3 bases; bases with no gene match: 7. The CDR3 consists of 17 residues. Germline V gene sequence: CDR1 SGHDT, CDR2 YYEEEE. CDR3 sequence: CASSSPTSGGSTDTQYF. CDR3 nucleotide sequence: TGTGCCAGCAGCTCGCCGACTAGCGGGGGATCCACAGATACGCAGTATTTT.

The chain links TRBV20-1 to TRBJ2-1; D is possibly TRBD2 (5 bases). V shed 3 bases and J shed 3 bases, with 12 bases lying between them. The CDR3 is 14 amino acids. Per the germline V gene, CDR1 is DFQATT and CDR2 is SNEGSKA (reference sequence). In DNA, the CDR3 is TGCAGTGCTAGGAGAACTAGGGTCTACAATGAGCAGTTCTTC. Protein sequence: CSARRTRVYNEQFF.

The table lists this clonotype with many counts. The chain carries TRBV9 and TRBJ2-3; the D gene is possibly TRBD1 (5 bases). Germline lookup yields CDR1 SGDLS and CDR2 YYNGEE. Between the trimmed V and J ends, which lost 0 bases and 3 bases, there was a span of 8 bases. CDR3 size: 14 residues. The CDR3 coding sequence is TGTGCCAGCAGCGTAGTCCCAGGGACAGATACGCAGTATTTT. It yields the protein CASSVVPGTDTQYF.

The rearrangement joins TRBV15 to TRBJ1-5; maybe TRBD1 (5 bases). There are 17 residues in the CDR3. Per germline, CDR1 LNHNV and CDR2 YYDKDF (reference sequence). V dropped 6 bases and J dropped 0 bases, with 18 bases sitting between them. The CDR3 loop is CATSPDRGSYSNQPQHF. The CDR3 DNA follows: TGTGCCACCAGTCCGGACCGGGGCTCATATAGCAATCAGCCCCAGCATTTT.

This clonotype has just a few counts. The rearrangement uses TRBV9 and TRBJ2-7; a weak D match, TRBD2 (6 bases). The CDR3 runs to 15 residues. V was trimmed by 2 bases and J by 3 bases, leaving 15 bases between them. The V gene's germline CDR1 is SGDLS and CDR2 YYNGEE. CDR3 sequence reads: CASSVQGSGNYEQYF. In DNA, the CDR3 is TGTGCCAGCAGCGTTCAGGGTAGCGGAAACTACGAGCAGTACTTC.

The chain joins TRBV12-3 or TRBV12-4 to TRBJ2-5; possible D gene TRBD2, 6 bases. There are 14 residues in the CDR3. V was trimmed by 6 bases and J by 2 bases, leaving 13 bases between them. Written as DNA, the CDR3 is TGTGCCAGCAGGCTACGGGGGACGCAAGAGACCCAGTACTTC. It translates to CASRLRGTQETQYF.

This clonotype was counted ten times or more. The rearrangement uses TRBV2 and TRBJ2-7, with a weak D call TRBD1 (5 bases). V dropped 3 bases and J dropped 7 bases, with 13 bases sitting between them. Germline loops: CDR1 SNHLY, CDR2 FYNNEI. There are 13 residues in the CDR3. As DNA, the CDR3 is TGTGCCAGCAGTGAGGTACAGGTGGGGGAGCAGTACTTC. Its translation: CASSEVQVGEQYF. The full variable domain, with the rest looked up from reference TRBV2 and TRBJ2-7, is EPEVTQTPSHQVTQMGQEVILRCVPISNHLYFYWYRQILGQKVEFLVSFYNNEISEKSEIFDDQFSVERPDGSNFTLKIRSTKLEDSAMYFCASSEVQVGEQYFGPGTRLTVT.

V is TRBV7-6 and J is TRBJ2-7, with D tentatively TRBD1 or TRBD2 (5 bases each). This CDR3 region has 14 residues. V dropped 7 bases and J dropped 7 bases, with 20 bases sitting between them. The V gene's germline CDR1 is SGHVS and CDR2 FNYEAQ. The CDR3 coding sequence is TGTGCCAGCACCTTGACTAATTTGTGGGGGGAGCAGTACTTC. Protein sequence: CASTLTNLWGEQYF.

The chain is built from TRBV20-1 and TRBJ2-3; no clear D gene. The V end lost 6 bases, the J end lost 4 bases, and 20 bases lay between the germline ends. Germline assignment: CDR1 DFQATT and CDR2 SNEGSKA (reference sequence). The CDR3 contains 15 residues. The CDR3 nucleotides are TGCAGTGCCCTCCTACTACGCCCGGTTGCAGATACGCAGTATTTT. Translated, it gives CSALLLRPVADTQYF.